A single sample is the source of the 24 T cell receptor beta chains below, sequenced in a study of patients and donors after allogeneic stem cell transplantation. TCRdb redid the calling of the RT-PCR reads with MiXCR, one entry per CDR3 protein. The sample yields roughly 180,000 distinct CDR3 sequences, more than 35% seen once. The sequenced sample was blood, either unsorted or a sorted T cell fraction (not recorded which). The receptors shown here come from a human donor who was either an allogeneic HSCT recipient or a stem cell or donor lymphocyte infusion donor (not recorded which). It is not recorded whose cells these are; they may come from a transplant donor.

In this sample, this clonotype turned up a few times. This chain uses TRBV11-3 with TRBJ2-1; D is unresolved. The V end was cut by 2 bases, the J end by 2 bases, with 10 bases between. The germline V gene has CDR1 SGHNT and CDR2 YENEEA. The CDR3 has 15 amino acids. The CDR3 loop is CASSLNTLAYNEQFF. The CDR3 bases are TGTGCCAGCAGCTTAAATACGTTAGCCTACAATGAGCAGTTCTTC.

The V call is TRBV20-1, the J call TRBJ2-7, with no clear D. The CDR3 totals 14 residues. Germline V gene lookup returns CDR1 DFQATT and CDR2 SNEGSKA (reference sequence). The V and J ends lost 0 bases and 3 bases respectively, with 12 bases between them. The CDR3 spells CSARDVQSYYEQYF. CDR3 nucleotide sequence: TGCAGTGCTAGAGATGTACAGAGTTACTACGAGCAGTACTTC.

The chain employs TRBV30 and TRBJ2-1, with TRBD2 matching over 8 bases. The V and J ends lost 0 bases and 0 bases, in that order; junction bases with no gene match: 7. Germline loops: CDR1 GTSNPN, CDR2 SVGIG (reference sequence). The CDR3 sequence is 17 residues long. The CDR3 DNA sequence: TGTGCCTGGAGTGTAGACAGGAGCGGGGGCTCCTACAATGAGCAGTTCTTC. Its protein is CAWSVDRSGGSYNEQFF.

Only a few counts were recorded for this clonotype. The gene calls are TRBV28 and TRBJ1-1; D is unclear. V lost 7 bases and J lost 8, with 14 bases in between. The CDR3 extends over 12 amino acids. In germline, CDR1 is MDHEN, CDR2 SYDVKM. CDR3: CASTQRATEAFF. CDR3 bases: TGTGCCAGCACTCAACGAGCCACCGAAGCTTTCTTT.

The sample holds one count of this clonotype. The chain couples TRBV4-1 to TRBJ2-1, with D possibly called TRBD1 or TRBD2 (5 bases each). Trimming stripped 4 bases from V and 8 bases from J, with 15 bases between. The CDR3 contains 14 residues. CDR1 MGHRA and CDR2 YSYEKL come from the germline V gene. The CDR3 DNA sequence: TGCGCCAGCAGCCCCAGGGTTTTGGGGGATGAGCAGTTCTTC. Protein: CASSPRVLGDEQFF.

This clonotype was counted between two and nine times. V is TRBV9 and J is TRBJ2-6, with D possibly being TRBD2 (5 bases). This CDR3 has 16 residues. V was pared by 2 bases and J by 6 bases, with 15 bases between. Germline V gene sequence: CDR1 SGDLS, CDR2 YYNGEE. Written as DNA, the CDR3 is TGTGCCAGCAGCGTGGAACCGGAGGCAGTGGCCAACGTCCTGACTTTC. Amino acids: CASSVEPEAVANVLTF.

This clonotype showed up just a few times. The chain links TRBV28 to TRBJ1-2, with 7 bases matching TRBD1. The germline gives CDR1 MDHEN, CDR2 SYDVKM. Trimming took 2 bases from V and 5 from J; bases not matched to a gene: 5. The CDR3 is 14 residues long. The CDR3 here is CASSLKGASYGYTF. DNA of the CDR3: TGTGCCAGCAGTTTAAAGGGGGCTAGTTATGGCTACACCTTC.

The table lists this clonotype with a few counts. The genes are TRBV10-3 and TRBJ1-1; D is ambiguous. Trimming left V 10 bases short and J 1 base short, with 13 bases between. The length of the CDR3 is 13 residues. Germline CDR1 ENHRY, CDR2 SYGVKD. DNA for the CDR3: TGTGCCACCAAGGACTCTCCGAACACTGAAGCTTTCTTT. Protein sequence: CATKDSPNTEAFF.

This clonotype was found a few times. V usage is TRBV4-3 and J usage is TRBJ1-1, with D hard to call. V was clipped by 1 base and J by 1 base, with 10 bases between them. Germline V CDR1 and CDR2: LGHNA, YSLEER. CDR3 length equals 15 residues. CDR3 sequence: CASSQVDRQNTEAFF. CDR3 nucleotides: TGCGCCAGCAGCCAAGTTGATAGGCAGAACACTGAAGCTTTCTTT.

The chain couples TRBV12-3 or TRBV12-4 to TRBJ2-1, with 8 positions matching TRBD2. The V gene end was trimmed by 2 bases and the J gene end by 16 bases; junction bases not matched to a gene: 19. The CDR3 has 16 residues. The CDR3 DNA is TGTGCCAGCAGTTTAAATACGGGCGCTAGCGGGTTTCCCCCTTTCTTC. This gives the protein CASSLNTGASGFPPFF.

The gene calls are TRBV3-1 and TRBJ2-7; D might be TRBD1 (5 bases). V dropped 3 bases and J dropped 1 base, with 16 bases sitting between them. CDR3 length equals 16 residues. The germline gives CDR1 LGHDT, CDR2 YNNKEL (reference sequence). The CDR3, as DNA: TGTGCCAGCAGCCATCCCTCGATGGGGCGGTCCTACGAGCAGTACTTC. This sequence encodes CASSHPSMGRSYEQYF.

The V gene is TRBV10-3, the J gene TRBJ1-1; D possibly corresponds to TRBD1 (5 bases). V lost 6 bases, J lost 0 bases, and 8 bases lay in between. There are 13 residues in the CDR3. CDR1 is ENHRY, CDR2 SYGVKD, per germline. The CDR3 spells CAIRLGVNTEAFF. As DNA, the CDR3 is TGTGCCATCAGGTTGGGGGTGAACACTGAAGCTTTCTTT.

This chain links TRBV29-1 with TRBJ2-4, with D unclear. The CDR3 length is 13 residues. Trimming stripped 0 bases from V and 0 bases from J, with 3 bases between. Germline lookup yields CDR1 SQVTM and CDR2 ANQGSEA. CDR3 amino acids: CSVEELAKNIQYF. CDR3 nucleotides: TGCAGCGTTGAAGAACTAGCCAAAAACATTCAGTACTTC.

The chain uses TRBV25-1 and TRBJ1-4, with TRBD1 matching 9 bases. The V segment lost 4 bases and the J segment 8 bases; nucleotides outside the gene matches: 5. Per germline, CDR1 MGHDK and CDR2 SYGVNS. The CDR3 contains 14 residues. CDR3 in amino acids: CASSVRDREEKLFF. The CDR3 DNA is TGTGCCAGCAGTGTCCGGGACAGGGAAGAAAAACTGTTTTTT.

This clonotype occurred a few times. The V gene is TRBV12-3 or TRBV12-4, the J gene TRBJ1-6; unclear D gene. The germline V and J ends were trimmed by 6 bases and 4 bases, with 7 bases remaining between them. The CDR3 sequence is 13 residues long. The CDR3: CASSPTYNSPLHF. Written as DNA, the CDR3 is TGTGCCAGCAGCCCTACGTATAATTCACCCCTCCACTTT.

This chain connects TRBV30 to TRBJ1-5, with D uncertain. The CDR3 runs to 12 residues. The V gene lost 5 bases and the J gene lost 9 bases, with 14 bases spanning the gap. Looked up from germline, CDR1 is GTSNPN and CDR2 is SVGIG (reference sequence). DNA of the CDR3: TGTGCCTGGGACGGAGCGGATCGGCCCCAGCATTTT. It specifies CAWDGADRPQHF.

This CDR3 is CASSLVQGPGANVLTF. The CDR3 coding sequence is TGTGCCAGCAGCTTAGTTCAAGGGCCAGGGGCCAACGTCCTGACTTTC. The chain links TRBV7-9 to TRBJ2-6, with unresolved D. Germline CDR1 SEHNR, CDR2 FQNEAQ (reference sequence). V gave up 1 base and J gave up 4 bases, with 11 bases separating them. The CDR3 contains 16 residues.

This chain connects TRBV7-9 to TRBJ2-7, with a possible D match to TRBD1 (6 bases). The ends were cut back, 3 bases at V and 2 bases at J, with 14 bases in the middle. Germline V gene data show CDR1 as SEHNR and CDR2 as FQNEAQ (reference sequence). The CDR3 is 15 residues long. CDR3 sequence: CASSFMTDSPYEQYF. The CDR3 bases are TGTGCCAGCAGCTTCATGACGGACAGCCCCTACGAGCAGTACTTC. Full variable domain (rest looked up from reference TRBV7-9 and TRBJ2-7): DTGVSQNPRHKITKRGQNVTFRCDPISEHNRLYWYRQTLGQGPEFLTYFQNEAQLEKSRLLSDRFSAERPKGSFSTLEIQRTEQGDSAMYLCASSFMTDSPYEQYFGPGTRLTVT.

This rearrangement joins TRBV12-3 or TRBV12-4 to TRBJ1-1; 9 bases map to TRBD1. The length of the CDR3 is 14 residues. After removal of 6 bases from V and 5 bases from J, the junction contained 7 bases not matched to a gene. This CDR3 reads CASSQTGGGTEAFF. The CDR3 bases are TGTGCCAGCAGCCAGACAGGGGGAGGGACTGAAGCTTTCTTT.

The genes are TRBV28 and TRBJ1-1, with D unresolved. V was pared by 5 bases and J by 0 bases, with 13 bases between. Looked up from germline, CDR1 is MDHEN and CDR2 is SYDVKM. CDR3 length: 15 amino acids. CDR3 bases: TGTGCCAGCAGTCCCTGGGCGGGAATGAACACTGAAGCTTTCTTT. It yields the protein CASSPWAGMNTEAFF.

V is TRBV27 and J is TRBJ1-6; TRBD1 aligns across 7 bases. V dropped 2 bases and J dropped 9; count of bases not matched to a gene: 1. This CDR3 contains 13 residues. In germline, CDR1 is MNHEY, CDR2 SMNVEV (reference sequence). The CDR3: CASSLRGRSPLHF. The CDR3 DNA is TGTGCCAGCAGTTTAAGGGGGCGTTCACCCCTCCACTTT.

In this sample, this clonotype turned up a few times. The genes are TRBV9 and TRBJ2-7; tentatively, D is TRBD1 (6 bases). Trimming took off 0 bases at V and 5 bases at J, with 12 bases between the two ends. The germline V gene encodes CDR1 SGDLS and CDR2 YYNGEE. The CDR3 is 14 residues long. The CDR3 DNA reads as TGTGCCAGCAGCGTAGTCCCAGGGGTGCACGAGCAGTACTTC. It specifies CASSVVPGVHEQYF.

The chain couples TRBV21-1 to TRBJ2-7; TRBD1 reflects the table's D call only, with no check against the DNA. TRBV21-1 is noted as a pseudogene. The CDR3 runs to 16 residues. The CDR3 DNA sequence: TGTGCCAGCAGCTCCCCCCTACAGCGGGCCATCTACGAGCAGTACTTC. Translated, it gives CASSSPLQRAIYEQYF.

This rearrangement joins TRBV7-9 to TRBJ1-4, with D unclear. V was clipped by 2 bases and J by 4 bases, with 8 bases between them. This CDR3 spans 14 amino acids. The germline CDR1 and CDR2 sequences are SEHNR and FQNEAQ (reference sequence). The CDR3 is CASSLRDLNEKLFF. The CDR3 bases are TGTGCCAGCAGCTTACGCGACCTTAATGAAAAACTGTTTTTT.